Shown below are 21 T cell receptor beta chains from a single sample sequenced in a study of blood T cell repertoires in COVID-19. Profiled with immunoSEQ multiplex PCR; TCRdb holds only in-frame clones, not every one. Here the sample spans 150,000 to 200,000 clones, approximately 80% being singletons. The sample taken for sequencing was PBMCs or T cells enriched from blood (not recorded which). The receptors originated from a man aged 60 to 75 who had been exposed to COVID-19.

The chain employs TRBV6-2 or TRBV6-3 and TRBJ2-5; D is perhaps TRBD2 (6 bases). The CDR3 is 15 amino acids. The germline gives CDR1 MNHEY, CDR2 SVGEGT. Trimming removed 2 bases from V and 5 bases from J, with 15 bases in between. CDR3 sequence: CASSYPSVGGETQYF. Here the CDR3 DNA reads TGTGCCAGCAGTTACCCCTCGGTTGGGGGGGAGACCCAGTACTTC.

The V call is TRBV6-1, the J call TRBJ1-2; tentative D call: TRBD1 (5 bases). Looked up from germline, CDR1 is MNHNS and CDR2 is SASEGT. V was trimmed by 1 base and J by 0 bases, leaving 6 bases between them. The CDR3 is 14 residues long. The CDR3 protein is CASSEETANYGYTF. The CDR3 DNA is TGTGCCAGCAGTGAAGAGACAGCTAACTATGGCTACACCTTC.

V gene TRBV19 combines with J gene TRBJ2-5, with 7 bases that match TRBD1. Losses at the gene ends were 5 bases for V and 4 bases for J; bases not matched to a gene: 4. The germline V gene has CDR1 LNHDA and CDR2 SQIVND (reference sequence). This CDR3 has 13 residues. CDR3 DNA: TGTGCCAGTAGTGTGCCAGGGGGAGAGACCCAGTACTTC. Translated, it gives CASSVPGGETQYF. Combining the CDR3 with reference TRBV19 and TRBJ2-5 gives the whole variable domain DGGITQSPKYLFRKEGQNVTLSCEQNLNHDAMYWYRQDPGQGLRLIYYSQIVNDFQKGDIAEGYSVSREKKESFPLTVTSAQKNPTAFYLCASSVPGGETQYFGPGTRLLVL.

CDR3 nucleotide sequence: TGTGCCAGCAGTTCCACAGGGCGCAGCAATCAGCCCCAGCATTTT. This gives the protein CASSSTGRSNQPQHF. The chain is built from TRBV27 and TRBJ1-5; tentatively, D is TRBD1 (6 bases). CDR1 is MNHEY and CDR2 is SMNVEV in the germline V gene (reference sequence). The CDR3 has 15 residues. The V end lost 4 bases, the J end lost 1 base, and 11 bases lay between the germline ends.

The chain couples TRBV7-3 to TRBJ2-3; TRBD2 matches 8 bases. Losses at the gene ends were 5 bases for V and 2 bases for J; bases not matched to a gene: 12. CDR3 size: 17 residues. The germline V gene has CDR1 SGHTA and CDR2 FQGTGA. The CDR3, as DNA: TGTGCCAGCAGCCCCCGGGGCCTAGCGGGCTTCACAGATACGCAGTATTTT. Its protein product is CASSPRGLAGFTDTQYF. The entire variable domain, with the rest obtained from reference TRBV7-3 and TRBJ2-3, is as follows: GAGVSQTPSNKVTEKGKYVELRCDPISGHTALYWYRQSLGQGPEFLIYFQGTGAADDSGLPNDRFFAVRPEGSVSTLKIQRTERGDSAVYLCASSPRGLAGFTDTQYFGPGTRLTVL.

The J gene is TRBJ1-4, the V gene TRBV7-8; a possible D gene is TRBD1 (5 bases). The V and J ends lost 2 bases and 5 bases respectively, with 12 bases between them. Germline loops: CDR1 SGHVS, CDR2 FQNEAQ. This CDR3 has 15 amino acids. DNA for the CDR3: TGTGCCAGCAGCTTACCCGCGGGACCAAATGAAAAACTGTTTTTT. The encoded protein is CASSLPAGPNEKLFF.

The gene calls are TRBV13 and TRBJ1-1; 8 bases line up with TRBD1. V lost 2 bases and J lost 2; bases outside the gene matches: 4. The germline CDR1 and CDR2 sequences are PRHDT and FYEKMQ (reference sequence). The CDR3 length is 15 residues. The CDR3 loop is CASSLPGTGNTEAFF. CDR3 nucleotides: TGTGCCAGCAGCTTACCTGGGACAGGTAACACTGAAGCTTTCTTT.

In this sample, this clone turned up a few times. CDR3 DNA: TGTGCCAGCGTAAGCTTCGACAGGAGACCTAACTATGGCTACACCTTC. This encodes CASVSFDRRPNYGYTF. The chain employs TRBV28 and TRBJ1-2; D perhaps matches TRBD1 (6 bases). V gave up 8 bases and J gave up 0 bases, with 19 bases separating them. The germline gives CDR1 MDHEN, CDR2 SYDVKM. The CDR3 length is 16 residues.

This CDR3 reads CASSLQGYHEQYF. The CDR3 DNA reads TGCGCCAGCAGCTTACAGGGGTACCACGAGCAGTACTTC. The chain joins TRBV5-1 to TRBJ2-7; TRBD1 aligns across 7 bases. There are 13 residues in the CDR3. CDR1 is SGHRS and CDR2 is YFSETQ in the germline V gene. After removal of 2 bases from V and 5 bases from J, the junction contained 4 bases not matched to a gene.

The rearrangement links TRBV28 to TRBJ1-1; no clear D gene. Trimming cost V 2 bases and J 4 bases, with 5 bases left between them. CDR1 and CDR2 (germline): MDHEN, SYDVKM. This CDR3 region has 12 residues. CDR3 region: CASSLGSTEAFF. The CDR3 coding sequence is TGTGCCAGCAGTTTAGGGAGCACTGAAGCTTTCTTT.

V and J are TRBV19 and TRBJ2-1; maybe TRBD2 (7 bases). The CDR3 has 17 residues. V lost 6 bases and J 1 base, leaving 19 bases between the germline ends. The germline V gene encodes CDR1 LNHDA and CDR2 SQIVND (reference sequence). The CDR3 nucleotides read TGTGCCAGTAGGGGGGGGTCGGGACACCTTTCCTACAATGAGCAGTTCTTC. It codes for CASRGGSGHLSYNEQFF.

The J gene is TRBJ2-1, the V gene TRBV30; 10 bases agree with TRBD2. Trimming at V came to 7 bases and at J to 5 bases, leaving 14 bases not matched to a gene. Germline V gene lookup returns CDR1 GTSNPN and CDR2 SVGIG (reference sequence). The CDR3 runs to 16 residues. The CDR3 region is CASRFWTSGGDNEQFF. DNA of the CDR3: TGTGCCTCCCGGTTTTGGACTAGCGGAGGGGACAATGAGCAGTTCTTC.

This clone was observed many times. The chain uses TRBV28 and TRBJ2-7; TRBD1 matches at 12 bases. Germline-derived CDR1 and CDR2 are MDHEN and SYDVKM. The CDR3 runs 15 residues. V trimming: 3 bases; J trimming: 6 bases; junction bases outside the gene matches: 6. The CDR3 region is CASSLAGQGASEQYF. Written as DNA, the CDR3 is TGTGCCAGCAGTTTGGCGGGACAGGGGGCATCCGAGCAGTACTTC.

This chain joins TRBV27 and TRBJ2-1; the match to TRBD2 covers 10 bases. The CDR3 contains 18 residues. After removal of 2 bases from V and 4 bases from J, the junction contained 11 bases not matched to a gene. Germline V gene lookup returns CDR1 MNHEY and CDR2 SMNVEV (reference sequence). The CDR3 DNA reads as TGTGCCAGCAGTTTAGGGGCTAGCGGGAGAGTGGGTTACAATGAGCAGTTCTTC. It encodes CASSLGASGRVGYNEQFF.

For this clone: The same CDR3 is also encoded by other DNA sequences in this sample. V and J are TRBV28 and TRBJ1-2; no definite D call. The V end lost 2 bases, the J end lost 0 bases, and 7 bases lay between the germline ends. The CDR3 is 14 residues long. In germline, CDR1 is MDHEN, CDR2 SYDVKM. CDR3 sequence: CASSLGGSNYGYTF. CDR3 DNA sequence: TGTGCCAGCAGTTTAGGCGGATCTAACTATGGCTACACCTTC.

The chain uses TRBV4-1 and TRBJ2-1, with 7 bases identical to TRBD2. Germline CDR1 and CDR2: MGHRA and YSYEKL. The CDR3 runs 16 residues. With V trimmed by 0 bases and J by 6 bases, 8 bases remained unmatched. Here the CDR3 reads CASSQDWTREGNEQFF. The CDR3 DNA reads TGCGCCAGCAGCCAAGATTGGACGAGGGAGGGCAATGAGCAGTTCTTC.

This chain joins TRBV27 and TRBJ1-1; TRBD1 is a possible D gene (6 bases). Deletions cut 4 bases from V and 4 bases from J, with 16 bases between. The CDR3 has 15 residues. The germline gives CDR1 MNHEY, CDR2 SMNVEV (reference sequence). CDR3 sequence (DNA): TGTGCCAGCAGTTACAATACAGGGTGGGGCACTGAAGCTTTCTTT. It yields the protein CASSYNTGWGTEAFF.

V gene TRBV27 combines with J gene TRBJ1-5; D gene unclear. The CDR3 loop spans 14 amino acids. Germline CDR1 reads MNHEY; CDR2 reads SMNVEV (reference sequence). With 6 bases removed from V and 10 bases from J, the gap between germline ends came to 19 bases. The CDR3 region has the DNA TGTGCCAGCAGCCGTAAAGCGTCGGATCGTCCCCAGCATTTT. Its protein is CASSRKASDRPQHF.

V gene TRBV5-5 combines with J gene TRBJ2-7; 7 bases align to TRBD1. Germline V gives CDR1 SGHKS, CDR2 YYEKEE (reference sequence). V was clipped by 0 bases and J by 0 bases; unmatched bases: 6. The CDR3 consists of 16 residues. For the CDR3, the DNA is TGTGCCAGCAGCTTGGAAGGGGGCGGTAGCTCCTACGAGCAGTACTTC. Its protein product is CASSLEGGGSSYEQYF.

This clone turned up a few times. The chain carries TRBV25-1 and TRBJ1-6; TRBD1 agrees at 12 bases. CDR3 length: 18 amino acids. Trimming at V came to 6 bases and at J to 9 bases, leaving 15 bases not matched to a gene. Per germline, CDR1 MGHDK and CDR2 SYGVNS. The CDR3 protein is CASRAGTGGSGVGSPLHF. CDR3 DNA: TGTGCCAGCAGAGCCGGGACAGGGGGCTCGGGAGTTGGTTCACCCCTCCACTTT.

This clone came up a few times. This chain links TRBV12-3 or TRBV12-4 with TRBJ2-7; D remains unclear. The ends were cut back, 1 base at V and 5 bases at J, with 9 bases in the middle. This CDR3 region has 13 residues. The CDR3 nucleotides are TGTGCCAGCAGTTTAGGTCCCCCAGACGAGCAGTACTTC. It encodes CASSLGPPDEQYF.